One T cell receptor beta chain is described in this entry. Its antigen remains unknown. TCRdb keeps only in-frame clones here, not all; method: immunoSEQ multiplex PCR. The sample lists 90,000 to 100,000 clones, 87% occurring once. Unmatched junction bases numbered 5, after V lost 5 bases and J lost 7 bases. The length of the CDR3 is 15 residues. Germline values: CDR1 MDHEN, CDR2 SYDVKM. This sample was included in a study of T cell responses to AZD1222 COVID-19 vaccine. Points from the study as a whole: Researchers report vaccine-associated CD4 TCRs spanning spike, with dominance at 160-218 and 743-854.

The TCR comes from an adult in good health. Sequencing used peripheral blood, obtained on day 0 of AZD1222 vaccination. V and J are TRBV28 and TRBJ2-1; 13 bases are shared with TRBD2. The CDR3 coding sequence is TGTGCCAGCAGTATGACTAGCGGGAGGTTGAATGAGCAGTTCTTC. As protein: CASSMTSGRLNEQFF.